The source of this TCR beta chain is a study of CD8+CD57+ T cells in acquired aplastic anemia. Study findings and constraints: The same twenty-nine CD8+ CDR3 sequences occurred in patients and in controls.

Investigators profiled TCR beta VDJ and CDR3 from genomic DNA template. Each CDR3 protein gets one entry after TCRdb re-called the reads with MiXCR. Of under 350,000 distinct CDR3 sequences listed, under 60% are singletons. In the case of this clonotype: Antigen: not known. The germline gene is not matched at one end of the junction; a read error may be the cause.

Patients sequenced had flow cytometry evidence of CD8+CD57+ cell expansion. Sequenced sample: sorted CD4+, CD8+, or CD8+CD57+ T cells (not recorded which) from PBMCs. The origin of this receptor is a human donor with aplastic anemia.

The CDR3, as DNA: TGTGCCACCAGTGACCGGGGAAGCACGGATACGCAGGATTTT. Amino acid sequence: CATSDRGSTDTQDF. The V call is TRBV24-1, the J call TRBJ2-3; a weak D match, TRBD2 (5 bases). This CDR3 spans 14 amino acids. Looked up from germline, CDR1 is KGHDR and CDR2 is SFDVKD.